This T cell receptor beta chain was recovered during a study of CD8+ T cells in alopecia areata. Background on the study: Among treated patients, oral tofacitinib was administered at 5 to 10 mg twice daily.

Findings and limits, study-wide: Clonality was higher in lesional than normal scalp, especially in alopecia totalis/universalis. Having one nonresponder leaves uncertain how baseline CD8+ expansion relates to response.

This clone was found once. As yet, its antigen is unknown. The authors extracted RNA and reverse transcribed it into cDNA as the sequencing template. Produced via immunoSEQ multiplex PCR; TCRdb's table is partial and in-frame only. The repertoire holds 200,000 to 250,000 clones, with approximately 67% as singletons. The treatment is: oral pan-JAK inhibitor, 5-10 mg twice daily. This sequence was found in a human donor with alopecia areata. Sequenced material: CD4+ T cells sorted from blood, taken at week 44, from a patient treated with tofacitinib.

CDR3 protein: CASSLAATGVSYEQYF. The CDR3 nucleotides are TGCGCCAGCAGCTTGGCCGCCACAGGGGTCTCCTACGAGCAGTACTTC. The chain is built from TRBV5-1 and TRBJ2-7; 7 bases agree with TRBD1. This CDR3 is built from 16 residues. Looked up from germline, CDR1 is SGHRS and CDR2 is YFSETQ. V shed 0 bases and J 0 bases; nucleotides not matched to a gene: 6. Complete variable domain (other parts from reference TRBV5-1 and TRBJ2-7): KAGVTQTPRYLIKTRGQQVTLSCSPISGHRSVSWYQQTPGQGLQFLFEYFSETQRNKGNFPGRFSGRQFSNSRSEMNVSTLELGDSALYLCASSLAATGVSYEQYFGPGTRLTVT.